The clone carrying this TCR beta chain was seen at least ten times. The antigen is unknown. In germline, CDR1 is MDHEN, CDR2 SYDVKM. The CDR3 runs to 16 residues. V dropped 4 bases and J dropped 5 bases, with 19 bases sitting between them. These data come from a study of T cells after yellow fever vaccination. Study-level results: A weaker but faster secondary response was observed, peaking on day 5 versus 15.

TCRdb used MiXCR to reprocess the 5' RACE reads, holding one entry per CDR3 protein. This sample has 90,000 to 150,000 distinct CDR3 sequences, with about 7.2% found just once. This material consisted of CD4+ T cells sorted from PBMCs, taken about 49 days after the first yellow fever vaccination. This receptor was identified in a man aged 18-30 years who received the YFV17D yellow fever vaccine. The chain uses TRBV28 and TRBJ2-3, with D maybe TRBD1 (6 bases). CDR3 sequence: CASSSGSTGLRDTQYF. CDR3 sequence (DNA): TGTGCCAGCAGTTCGGGTTCGACAGGCCTGAGAGATACGCAGTATTTT.